This entry lists 9 T cell receptor beta chains sequenced from one sample in a study of blood T cell repertoires in COVID-19. Sequencing used immunoSEQ multiplex PCR; TCRdb keeps in-frame clones, though not all of them. The sample holds 70,000 to 85,000 clones; around 80% are singletons and the top ten take 8.5% to 12%. Material: peripheral blood. Receptor source: a man aged 55 to 70 with acute or convalescent COVID-19.

The rearrangement links TRBV7-2 to TRBJ2-1; 7 nucleotides agree with TRBD2. With V trimmed by 10 bases and J by 6 bases, 12 bases remained unmatched. CDR1 is SGHTA, CDR2 FQGNSA, per germline. CDR3 length: 14 residues. CDR3 coding DNA: TGTGCCACCAACCCTTGGCGGGAGTCCAATGAGCAGTTCTTC. This gives the protein CATNPWRESNEQFF.

The chain joins TRBV6-1 to TRBJ2-7, with unresolved D. Germline V gene data show CDR1 as MNHNS and CDR2 as SASEGT. The CDR3 contains 14 residues. With 3 bases removed from V and 8 bases from J, the gap between germline ends came to 17 bases. CDR3 DNA: TGTGCCAGCAGTGAGAGTAGCCTTGGGTTTAAGCAGTACTTC. Encoded protein: CASSESSLGFKQYF.

This chain connects TRBV18 to TRBJ2-6; 7 bases fit TRBD2. J gave up 0 bases and V 0 bases, and 5 bases lay outside the gene matches. From germline, CDR1 is KGHSH and CDR2 LQKENI. The CDR3 is 18 amino acids. For the CDR3, the DNA is TGTGCCAGCTCACCACCGCGACTAGCCGTCTCTGGGGCCAACGTCCTGACTTTC. This translates into CASSPPRLAVSGANVLTF.

This clone is medium-sized within its sample. V usage is TRBV6-4 and J usage is TRBJ2-3, with 7 bases lining up with TRBD2. J lost 3 bases, V lost 4 bases, and 10 bases had no gene match. In germline, CDR1 is MRHNA, CDR2 SNTAGT. The CDR3 contains 16 residues. CDR3 residues: CASSASETGGTDTQYF. The CDR3 DNA follows: TGTGCCAGCAGTGCCTCCGAGACGGGAGGAACAGATACGCAGTATTTT.

The chain carries TRBV11-3 and TRBJ1-1; 7 nucleotides match TRBD1. Germline CDR1 is SGHNT and CDR2 is YENEEA. J was trimmed by 6 bases and V by 1 base; bases with no gene match: 2. The CDR3 is 13 amino acids. For the CDR3, the DNA is TGTGCCAGCAGCTTAGTCCAGGGGGCTGAAGCTTTCTTT. Its protein product is CASSLVQGAEAFF.

The chain links TRBV19 to TRBJ1-2; weak D call: TRBD1 (5 bases). Germline V gene lookup returns CDR1 LNHDA and CDR2 SQIVND (reference sequence). CDR3 length equals 14 residues. V lost 2 bases, J lost 5 bases, and 12 bases lay in between. The CDR3 DNA is TGTGCCAGTAGTATACGGGGGGTACTGTATGGCTACACCTTC. This codes for CASSIRGVLYGYTF.

The chain is built from TRBV10-1 and TRBJ2-2; no reliable D call. This CDR3 contains 13 residues. Trimming shortened V by 4 bases and J by 6 bases, and 9 bases separated the two germline ends. CDR1 is WNHNN and CDR2 is SYGVQD in the germline V gene (reference sequence). CDR3 amino acids: CASSGYASGELFF. CDR3 bases: TGCGCCAGCAGTGGCTACGCGTCCGGGGAGCTGTTTTTT.

The chain employs TRBV3-1 (or the pseudogene TRBV3-2) and TRBJ2-2, with 8 bases aligning to TRBD2. The CDR3 totals 12 residues. CDR1 and CDR2 (germline): LGHDT, YNNKEL (reference sequence). V lost 8 bases and J lost 7; bases outside the gene matches: 3. The CDR3 bases are TGTGCCAGCCGGGAGGGGAACGGGGAGCTGTTTTTT. Its translation is CASREGNGELFF.

This clone was counted between two and nine times. The V and J genes are TRBV2 and TRBJ1-2; TRBD1 matches 8 bases. Germline V gene lookup returns CDR1 SNHLY and CDR2 FYNNEI. The length of the CDR3 is 14 residues. J gave up 4 bases and V 8 bases, and 9 bases lay outside the gene matches. CDR3 sequence reads: CASEYGQGSYGYTF. CDR3 bases: TGTGCCAGCGAATACGGACAGGGCAGCTATGGCTACACCTTC.